This T cell receptor (beta chain) was retrieved from a study of T cells expressing NK-cell markers. Whole-study results and caveats: The CD3+CD56-NKG2C+ fraction of several donors was also led by these clonotypes. Several of the donors carried dominant NKG2C+ clonotypes that took up roughly 1.0-7.5% of their CD8+ T cells.

This CDR3 region has 14 residues. cDNA encoding TCR beta was synthesized via 5'RACE template switching incorporating UMIs. Using the 5' RACE reads, TCRdb records one entry per CDR3 protein without DNA. The specimen's table records 500,000 to 600,000 distinct CDR3 sequences. With respect to this clonotype: The target antigen is unknown.

The specimen sequenced was blood T cells: a sorted CD56 or NKG2C T cell subset, CD4+ or CD8+ T cells, or bulk PBMC T cells (not recorded which). This TCR was sampled from a man between 18 and 35 years old in good health. This sequence joins TRBV12-3 or TRBV12-4 and TRBJ1-1; the D call from TCRdb, TRBD1, cannot be confirmed without DNA. CDR3 region: CASGRGWVNTEAFF.